This entry concerns a single T cell receptor (beta chain). Its specificity is not known. Germline loops: CDR1 LNHDA, CDR2 SQIVND (reference sequence). CDR3 length equals 17 residues. V was pared by 1 base and J by 1 base, with 16 bases between. This entry is derived from a study of graft-versus-host responses after intestinal transplantation. Overall study: Recipients had transplants, and these were multivisceral, liver-intestinal, or isolated intestinal. Induction with anti-thymocyte globulin, then tacrolimus and steroids for roughly three years, was given to all recipients.

Assay used: immunoSEQ multiplex PCR; TCRdb lists only in-frame clones, some missing. The repertoire includes about 24,000 clones, 80% to 90% of them detected once, and 0.96% sits in the top ten. Findings and caveats of the study: Detection of GvH clones occurred in recipient marrow, and some had their first appearance in ileum or blood.

Sequenced here: PBMCs, sampled more than 450 days after intestinal transplant. The gene calls are TRBV19 and TRBJ1-1, with D unclear. The clonotype originates from a human patient who received an intestinal transplant, so some T cells may come from the graft donor. The CDR3 nucleotides are TGTGCCAGTAGTATAGGGAGGACTTACGCCGGGAACACTGAAGCTTTCTTT. It translates to CASSIGRTYAGNTEAFF. The full variable domain, completed using reference TRBV19 and TRBJ1-1, is DGGITQSPKYLFRKEGQNVTLSCEQNLNHDAMYWYRQDPGQGLRLIYYSQIVNDFQKGDIAEGYSVSREKKESFPLTVTSAQKNPTAFYLCASSIGRTYAGNTEAFFGQGTRLTVV.